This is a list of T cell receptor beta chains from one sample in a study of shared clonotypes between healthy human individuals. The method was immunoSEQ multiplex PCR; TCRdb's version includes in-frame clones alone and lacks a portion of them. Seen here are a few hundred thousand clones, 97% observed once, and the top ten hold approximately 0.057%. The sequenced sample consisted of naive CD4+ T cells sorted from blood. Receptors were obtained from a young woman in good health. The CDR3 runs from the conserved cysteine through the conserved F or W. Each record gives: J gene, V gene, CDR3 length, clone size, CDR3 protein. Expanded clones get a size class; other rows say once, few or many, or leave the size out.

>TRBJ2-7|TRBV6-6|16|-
CASSLLTSGRAYEQYF
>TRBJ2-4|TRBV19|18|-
CASSIGQRRSLAKNIQYF
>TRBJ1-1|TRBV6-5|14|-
CASRRSVGDTEAFF
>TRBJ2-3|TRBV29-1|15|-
CSVALAGESTDTQYF
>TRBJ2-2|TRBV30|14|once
CAWRKLRLVGELFF
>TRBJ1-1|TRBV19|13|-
CASSWDRGTEAFF
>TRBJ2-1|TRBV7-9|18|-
CASSLGGLGLGIVHEQFF
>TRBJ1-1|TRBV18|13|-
CASSRREDTEAFF
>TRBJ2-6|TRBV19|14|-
CASSMGAGANVLTF
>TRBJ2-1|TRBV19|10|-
CASGYNEQFF
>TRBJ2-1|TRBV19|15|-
CASSIVTSGTDEQFF
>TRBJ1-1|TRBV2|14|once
CASVPVQGTLGAFF
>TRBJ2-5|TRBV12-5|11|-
CASGDAETQYF
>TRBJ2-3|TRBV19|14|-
CASSEIGGTDTQYF
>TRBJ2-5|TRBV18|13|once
CASSRGAEETQYF
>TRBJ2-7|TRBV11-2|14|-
CASSRTVDTYEQYF
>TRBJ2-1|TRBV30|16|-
CAWSNLGGRARGEQFF
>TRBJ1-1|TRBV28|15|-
CASSAKGRQLLIAFF
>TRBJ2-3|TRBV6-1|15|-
CASSDRREVTDTQYF
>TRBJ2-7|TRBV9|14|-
CASSPGGLTYEQYF
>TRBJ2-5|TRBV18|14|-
CASSRGTEGETQYF
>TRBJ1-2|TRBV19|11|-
CASSILHRVAF
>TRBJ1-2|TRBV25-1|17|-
CASSSLGKGVGLYGYTF
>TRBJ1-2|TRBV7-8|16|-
CASSSRPLRAQYGYTF
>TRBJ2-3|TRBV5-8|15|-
CASSLGLAGPDTQYF
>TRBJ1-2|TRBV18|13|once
CASSPTGWEGYTF
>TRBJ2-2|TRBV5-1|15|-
CASSLGLAGGGELFF
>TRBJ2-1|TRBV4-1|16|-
CASSAVAASSYNEQFF
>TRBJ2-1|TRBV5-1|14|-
CASSGGTEDNEQFF
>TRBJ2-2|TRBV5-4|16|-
CASSLGNRANTGELFF